The entry below gives a single T cell receptor (beta chain) sequence along with its context. Its antigen is undetermined. This entry belongs to a study of shared clonotypes between healthy human individuals. Looking at the study overall: Aged between 18 and 49, the donors were a couple of women and three men. Study observations and caveats: Rarefaction showed sorted-subset sequencing was incomplete despite large depth. Generation probabilities were higher for clonotypes shared across all four sorted-subset donors than for unshared ones. Sampling covered blood only; tissue repertoires likely differ.

V was shortened by 6 bases and J by 7 bases, with 16 bases between the two germline ends. Germline CDR1 SGHAT, CDR2 FQNNGV. The CDR3 has 13 amino acids. Assay: immunoSEQ multiplex PCR; the TCRdb copy retains only in-frame clones and omits some. The sample lists about 2.1 million clones, roughly 91% occurring once. Terminally differentiated effector memory CD45RA+ cells were left out of the naive CD8 fraction, which was CD45RO-negative and positively selected for CCR7. V usage is TRBV11-2 and J usage is TRBJ2-7, with D perhaps given as TRBD1 or TRBD2 (5 bases each). Material: naive CD8+ T cells from PBMCs. This clonotype was obtained from a young man in good health. Some clones in this sample may be carry-over from other donors' samples. The CDR3 region has the DNA TGTGCCAGCAGGGAACGGGGCCTAGGGGAGCAGTACTTC. Protein product: CASRERGLGEQYF.